This paragraph reports one T cell receptor (beta chain). Repertoires were generated with immunoSEQ multiplex PCR, while TCRdb's copy carries only in-frame clones and drops some. Among about 28,000 clones listed, 85% to 95% were seen once. This sample stems from a study of PD-1 and CTLA-4 blockade in melanoma. Trimming removed 1 base at V and 2 bases at J, with 17 bases between. The germline V gene has CDR1 LGHDT and CDR2 YNNKEL (reference sequence). The CDR3 is 17 residues long. Sequenced here: CD8+ T cells from peripheral blood, sampled from a patient given anti-PD-1 treatment. The V gene is TRBV3-1 (or the pseudogene TRBV3-2), the J gene TRBJ1-1; D is undetermined. The source of this sequence is a human donor with melanoma. The CDR3 nucleotides read TGTGCCAGCAGCCAAGCAATGGGAGTCGGGCGAAACACTGAAGCTTTCTTT. Its translation: CASSQAMGVGRNTEAFF.